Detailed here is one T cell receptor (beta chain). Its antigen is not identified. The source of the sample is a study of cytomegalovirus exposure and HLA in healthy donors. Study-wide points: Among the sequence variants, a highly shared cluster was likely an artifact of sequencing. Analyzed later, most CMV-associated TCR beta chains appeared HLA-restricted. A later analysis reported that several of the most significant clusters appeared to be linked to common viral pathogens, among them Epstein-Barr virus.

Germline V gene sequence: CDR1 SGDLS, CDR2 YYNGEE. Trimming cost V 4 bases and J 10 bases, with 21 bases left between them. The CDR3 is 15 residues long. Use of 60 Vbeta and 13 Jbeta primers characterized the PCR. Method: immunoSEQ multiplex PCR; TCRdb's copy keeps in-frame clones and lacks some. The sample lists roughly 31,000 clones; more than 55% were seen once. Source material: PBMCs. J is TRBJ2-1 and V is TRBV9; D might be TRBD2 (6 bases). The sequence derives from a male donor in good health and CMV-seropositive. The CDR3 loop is CASSPRTNFREEQFF. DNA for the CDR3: TGTGCCAGCAGCCCCCGGACTAACTTCAGGGAAGAGCAGTTCTTC.